These 5 T cell receptor beta chains share one sample of origin, sequenced in a study of blood T cell repertoires in COVID-19. Profiled with immunoSEQ multiplex PCR; TCRdb holds only in-frame clones, not every one. The sample consists of about 160,000 clones, approximately 79% of them appearing once. The sequenced sample consisted of peripheral blood. Receptors were obtained from a woman aged 55-75 years with COVID-19, enrolled during active disease.

Turning to this clone: Compared with germline, one end of the junction differs, possibly owing to a read error. The chain couples TRBV5-4 to TRBJ2-4; TRBD1 aligns across 7 bases. This CDR3 is 12 amino acids long. The germline V gene has CDR1 SGHNT and CDR2 YYREEE (reference sequence). CDR3 DNA: TGTGCCAGCAGCTTGGCGGGACAGAATTTGGACTTC. Its protein is CASSLAGQNLDF.

The chain carries TRBV6-5 and TRBJ2-3, with 8 bases that match TRBD1. This CDR3 comprises 14 residues. V gave up 6 bases and J gave up 7 bases; unmatched junction bases: 9. Germline V gene lookup returns CDR1 MNHEY and CDR2 SVGAGI. This CDR3 is CASSKARGLNTQYF. The CDR3 nucleotides are TGTGCCAGCAGCAAAGCCAGGGGGCTGAATACGCAGTATTTT.

The CDR3 here is CASSYGTGNQPQHF. CDR3 DNA sequence: TGTGCCAGCAGCTACGGGACAGGGAATCAGCCCCAGCATTTT. V is TRBV5-5 and J is TRBJ1-5, with 9 bases fitting TRBD1. Germline V gene lookup returns CDR1 SGHKS and CDR2 YYEKEE (reference sequence). Trimming took 3 bases from V and 4 from J; bases not matched to a gene: 2. The length of the CDR3 is 14 residues.

V is TRBV2 and J is TRBJ1-1; possible D gene TRBD1, 6 bases. CDR3 length: 16 amino acids. Deletions cut 6 bases from V and 5 bases from J, with 22 bases between. Germline CDR1 and CDR2: SNHLY and FYNNEI. The CDR3 sequence is CASSAPGGEGGTEAFF. CDR3 nucleotide sequence: TGTGCCAGCAGCGCCCCGGGCGGGGAGGGGGGTACTGAAGCTTTCTTT.

The rearrangement joins TRBV28 to TRBJ2-2; TRBD2 matches 13 bases. Germline V gene lookup returns CDR1 MDHEN and CDR2 SYDVKM. V lost 6 bases to trimming and J lost 7 bases; unmatched junction nucleotides: 14. This CDR3 region has 18 residues. This CDR3 reads CASSSTGLAGATGGELFF. DNA for the CDR3: TGTGCCAGCAGCTCAACCGGACTAGCGGGGGCAACCGGCGGGGAGCTGTTTTTT.